This is a list of T cell receptor beta chains from one sample in a study of cytomegalovirus exposure and HLA in healthy donors. Clones were read by immunoSEQ multiplex PCR, and TCRdb kept only the in-frame ones, dropping some. Of some 150,000 clones listed, less than 85% are singletons. The specimen sequenced was PBMCs. All receptors come from a man aged 50 to 60 in good health and CMV-seropositive. Each CDR3 is given with its conserved first and last residue. The order of the fields is J gene, V gene, clone size, D gene, CDR3 DNA, CDR3 protein. The D gene is left open where the match is weak. Clone size is shown for a subset of rows, as once, few, many or a class of expanded clone.

j_call: TRBJ2-7; v_call: TRBV2; clone_size: -; d_call: -; cdr3_nt: TGTGCCAGCAGTGACCTAGGCCGTAGCTCCTACGAGCAGTACTTC; cdr3_aa: CASSDLGRSSYEQYF
j_call: TRBJ2-7; v_call: TRBV5-1; clone_size: -; d_call: TRBD2; cdr3_nt: TGCGCCAGCAGCCCCGGGGGGGGGCAGTACGAGCAGTACTTC; cdr3_aa: CASSPGGGQYEQYF
j_call: TRBJ2-2; v_call: TRBV19; clone_size: -; d_call: TRBD2; cdr3_nt: TGTGCCAGTAGTATAAATCCGGGACTAGCGGGAGCGAACACCGGGGAGCTGTTTTTT; cdr3_aa: CASSINPGLAGANTGELFF
j_call: TRBJ2-3; v_call: TRBV7-3; clone_size: -; d_call: TRBD2; cdr3_nt: TGTGCCAGCAGCTTCCCCCCTCGACTAGCGGGCGGATCGGTAAGCACAGATACGCAGTATTTT; cdr3_aa: CASSFPPRLAGGSVSTDTQYF
j_call: TRBJ2-1; v_call: TRBV19; clone_size: -; d_call: TRBD2; cdr3_nt: TGTGCCAGTAGTAAGTCTAGCGGGAAATATGTCTACAATGAGCAGTTCTTC; cdr3_aa: CASSKSSGKYVYNEQFF
j_call: TRBJ2-4; v_call: TRBV28; clone_size: -; d_call: -; cdr3_nt: TGTGCCAGCAGAGATAGAGGTGGGGCCAAAAACATTCAGTACTTC; cdr3_aa: CASRDRGGAKNIQYF
j_call: TRBJ2-7; v_call: TRBV6-5; clone_size: -; d_call: -; cdr3_nt: TGTGCCAGCAGTTACGGGACAATCGGGGACTACGAGCAGTACTTC; cdr3_aa: CASSYGTIGDYEQYF
j_call: TRBJ1-4; v_call: TRBV28; clone_size: -; d_call: -; cdr3_nt: TGTGCCAGCAGTTCCGACAGGAGAACTAATGAAAAACTGTTTTTT; cdr3_aa: CASSSDRRTNEKLFF
j_call: TRBJ1-2; v_call: TRBV28; clone_size: -; d_call: TRBD1; cdr3_nt: TGTGCCAGCAGACCTACCGACAGGGGCTATGGCTACACCTTC; cdr3_aa: CASRPTDRGYGYTF
j_call: TRBJ2-1; v_call: TRBV7-9; clone_size: once; d_call: TRBD1; cdr3_nt: TGTGCCAGCAGTCCGACAGGGTCCGTTCTACATGAGCAGTTCTTC; cdr3_aa: CASSPTGSVLHEQFF
j_call: TRBJ2-1; v_call: TRBV10-3; clone_size: -; d_call: -; cdr3_nt: TGTGCCATCAGACCATCACTCGGGGATGAGCAGTTCTTC; cdr3_aa: CAIRPSLGDEQFF
j_call: TRBJ2-1; v_call: TRBV28; clone_size: -; d_call: -; cdr3_nt: TGTGCCAGCAGGCGGACAGCCTCCTACAATGAGCAGTTCTTC; cdr3_aa: CASRRTASYNEQFF
j_call: TRBJ1-1; v_call: TRBV19; clone_size: -; d_call: TRBD1; cdr3_nt: TGTGCCAGTATTCACAGGGGGGGATCCACTGAAGCTTTCTTT; cdr3_aa: CASIHRGGSTEAFF
j_call: TRBJ2-7; v_call: TRBV4-1; clone_size: -; d_call: TRBD2; cdr3_nt: TGCGCCAGCAGCCCAAGACTAGCGGGAGACTACGAGCAGTACTTC; cdr3_aa: CASSPRLAGDYEQYF
j_call: TRBJ2-1; v_call: TRBV15; clone_size: -; d_call: -; cdr3_nt: TGTGCCACCAGCAGAGGGGGGCGAAGGTACAATGAGCAGTTCTTC; cdr3_aa: CATSRGGRRYNEQFF
j_call: TRBJ2-6; v_call: TRBV5-1; clone_size: -; d_call: -; cdr3_nt: TGCGCCAGCAGCCAAGTAGTTGGTGGGGCTACTGGGGCCAACGTCCTGACTTTC; cdr3_aa: CASSQVVGGATGANVLTF
j_call: TRBJ1-1; v_call: TRBV28; clone_size: -; d_call: -; cdr3_nt: TGTGCCATAACTCGGCGACAGCCGAAAGAAGCTTTCTTT; cdr3_aa: CAITRRQPKEAFF
j_call: TRBJ1-6; v_call: TRBV27; clone_size: -; d_call: TRBD1; cdr3_nt: TGTGCCAGCAGTTTGAGGGCGGACAGGGACGATTCACCCCTCCACTTT; cdr3_aa: CASSLRADRDDSPLHF
j_call: TRBJ2-1; v_call: TRBV6-5; clone_size: once; d_call: -; cdr3_nt: TGTGCCAGCGGAGACTTCGATGAGCAGTTCTTC; cdr3_aa: CASGDFDEQFF
j_call: TRBJ1-5; v_call: TRBV5-6; clone_size: -; d_call: TRBD1; cdr3_nt: TGTGCCAGCAGCTTCGGACAGGGGAAGCTGCCCCAGCATTTT; cdr3_aa: CASSFGQGKLPQHF
j_call: TRBJ2-1; v_call: TRBV7-2; clone_size: -; d_call: TRBD1; cdr3_nt: TGTGCCAGCAGCTTAGAATCGCAGGGGGAAAATGAGCAGTTCTTC; cdr3_aa: CASSLESQGENEQFF
j_call: TRBJ2-3; v_call: TRBV9; clone_size: -; d_call: TRBD2; cdr3_nt: TGTGCCAGCAGCGTAGGGACTAGCGGGATCACAGATACGCAGTATTTT; cdr3_aa: CASSVGTSGITDTQYF
j_call: TRBJ2-7; v_call: TRBV11-2; clone_size: -; d_call: TRBD1; cdr3_nt: TGTGCCAGCAGCTCGGGGCCGGGACAGGGGGTGGGGGAGCAGTACTTC; cdr3_aa: CASSSGPGQGVGEQYF
j_call: TRBJ1-5; v_call: TRBV5-5; clone_size: once; d_call: -; cdr3_nt: TGTGCCAGCAGCTTGGATGGAGATCAGCCCCAGCATTTT; cdr3_aa: CASSLDGDQPQHF
j_call: TRBJ2-1; v_call: TRBV2; clone_size: -; d_call: -; cdr3_nt: TGTGCCAGCGGTGGTGGGCCACGCAATGAGCAGTTCTTC; cdr3_aa: CASGGGPRNEQFF
j_call: TRBJ1-5; v_call: TRBV10-3; clone_size: -; d_call: TRBD1; cdr3_nt: TGTGCCATCAGCCGACAGGGAAATCAGCCCCAGCATTTT; cdr3_aa: CAISRQGNQPQHF
j_call: TRBJ2-5; v_call: TRBV7-2; clone_size: -; d_call: TRBD2; cdr3_nt: TGTGCCAGCAGCTTAGGGTTACTAGCGGACCAAGAGACCCAGTACTTC; cdr3_aa: CASSLGLLADQETQYF
j_call: TRBJ2-1; v_call: TRBV7-9; clone_size: -; d_call: TRBD2; cdr3_nt: TGTGCCAGCAGCTTAGGCTTGTTTAGCGGGAGCGTTTATGAGCAGTTCTTC; cdr3_aa: CASSLGLFSGSVYEQFF
j_call: TRBJ2-1; v_call: TRBV27; clone_size: -; d_call: -; cdr3_nt: TGTGCCAGCAGTAGAGAAGGGGAACCCTACAATGAGCAGTTCTTC; cdr3_aa: CASSREGEPYNEQFF
j_call: TRBJ2-7; v_call: TRBV6-5; clone_size: -; d_call: -; cdr3_nt: TGTGCCAGCAGTCGGGTCGCGGGGTCGTGGGAGCAGTACTTC; cdr3_aa: CASSRVAGSWEQYF
j_call: TRBJ2-7; v_call: TRBV18; clone_size: -; d_call: -; cdr3_nt: TGTGCCAGCTCCCCTGACGGGAGCTCCTACGAGCAGTACTTC; cdr3_aa: CASSPDGSSYEQYF
j_call: TRBJ1-1; v_call: TRBV29-1; clone_size: -; d_call: TRBD1; cdr3_nt: TGCAGCGGAGAGCCTGGGACAGGGGAGAGCACTGAAGCTTTCTTT; cdr3_aa: CSGEPGTGESTEAFF
j_call: TRBJ2-1; v_call: TRBV11-2; clone_size: -; d_call: TRBD2; cdr3_nt: TGTGCCAGCAGCTCCATTAGATTAACTAGCGTTAACTCCTACAATGAGCAGTTCTTC; cdr3_aa: CASSSIRLTSVNSYNEQFF
j_call: TRBJ2-7; v_call: TRBV5-1; clone_size: -; d_call: TRBD2; cdr3_nt: TGCGCCAGCAGCCCCGGGACTAGCGCTTTCTACGAGCAGTACTTC; cdr3_aa: CASSPGTSAFYEQYF
j_call: TRBJ2-2; v_call: TRBV28; clone_size: -; d_call: TRBD2; cdr3_nt: TGTGCCAGCAGTAGATCTCCACCGGGAGGGTCGAACACCGGGGAGCTGTTTTTT; cdr3_aa: CASSRSPPGGSNTGELFF
j_call: TRBJ2-5; v_call: TRBV11-2; clone_size: -; d_call: -; cdr3_nt: TGTGCCAGCAGCAGGGGGAGGGGGGCGCTTCAAGAGACCCAGTACTTC; cdr3_aa: CASSRGRGALQETQYF
j_call: TRBJ2-1; v_call: TRBV6-5; clone_size: -; d_call: -; cdr3_nt: TGTGCCAGCAGTTTTGACTTCTACAATGAGCAGTTCTTC; cdr3_aa: CASSFDFYNEQFF
j_call: TRBJ2-7; v_call: TRBV5-6; clone_size: -; d_call: -; cdr3_nt: TGTGCCAGCAGCTTGGATCTAGCCTCCCTCGAGCAGTACTTC; cdr3_aa: CASSLDLASLEQYF
j_call: TRBJ2-5; v_call: TRBV19; clone_size: -; d_call: TRBD2; cdr3_nt: TGTGCCAGTAGTATCGGGGGACTAAGGGAGGAGACCCAGTACTTC; cdr3_aa: CASSIGGLREETQYF
j_call: TRBJ2-7; v_call: TRBV2; clone_size: -; d_call: TRBD2; cdr3_nt: TGTGCCAGCAGTAGCGGGAGGGCCGGTTCCGAGCAGTACTTC; cdr3_aa: CASSSGRAGSEQYF
j_call: TRBJ1-1; v_call: TRBV6-5; clone_size: -; d_call: -; cdr3_nt: TGTGCCAGCAGTTACCCGACAGACAGATTGAACACTGAAGCTTTCTTT; cdr3_aa: CASSYPTDRLNTEAFF
j_call: TRBJ2-3; v_call: TRBV6-6; clone_size: -; d_call: -; cdr3_nt: TGTGCCAGCAGTTACTCGAGGGCCGATACGCAGTATTTT; cdr3_aa: CASSYSRADTQYF
j_call: TRBJ1-2; v_call: TRBV5-4; clone_size: once; d_call: TRBD1; cdr3_nt: TGTGCCAGCAGCTTGGACAGGGGGCCTAACTATGGCTACACCTTC; cdr3_aa: CASSLDRGPNYGYTF
j_call: TRBJ2-1; v_call: TRBV27; clone_size: once; d_call: -; cdr3_nt: TGTGCCAGCAGCCTGGGGGCAAATTGGGATGAGCAGTTCTTC; cdr3_aa: CASSLGANWDEQFF
j_call: TRBJ2-1; v_call: TRBV6-5; clone_size: -; d_call: TRBD2; cdr3_nt: TGTGCCAGCAGGAAAGCTATAGCGGGGAACAATGAGCAGTTCTTC; cdr3_aa: CASRKAIAGNNEQFF
j_call: TRBJ1-5; v_call: TRBV6-1; clone_size: -; d_call: -; cdr3_nt: TGTGCCAGCAGGGATAAGGGGGTCAATCAGCCCCAGCATTTT; cdr3_aa: CASRDKGVNQPQHF
j_call: TRBJ2-2; v_call: TRBV5-5; clone_size: -; d_call: TRBD2; cdr3_nt: TGTGCCAGCAGCTTGGGTTTGGGGAGAGCGGGGACGAACACCGGGGAGCTGTTTTTT; cdr3_aa: CASSLGLGRAGTNTGELFF
j_call: TRBJ1-1; v_call: TRBV30; clone_size: -; d_call: TRBD1; cdr3_nt: TGTGCCTGGACCTCCGGGACAGAGTTCACTGAAGCTTTCTTT; cdr3_aa: CAWTSGTEFTEAFF
j_call: TRBJ2-5; v_call: TRBV6-4; clone_size: -; d_call: -; cdr3_nt: TGTGCCAGCAGTGACTCGCGGGGGACCCAGTACTTC; cdr3_aa: CASSDSRGTQYF
j_call: TRBJ2-7; v_call: TRBV5-4; clone_size: -; d_call: TRBD1; cdr3_nt: TGTGCCAGCAGCCGACAGGGGGTTTACGAGCAGTACTTC; cdr3_aa: CASSRQGVYEQYF
j_call: TRBJ2-7; v_call: TRBV20-1; clone_size: once; d_call: -; cdr3_nt: TGCAGTGCTAAGGAGCGTTACGAGCAGTACTTC; cdr3_aa: CSAKERYEQYF
j_call: TRBJ1-3; v_call: TRBV6-1; clone_size: few; d_call: -; cdr3_nt: TGTGCCAGCAGTGAGACAGGACCTTTCTCTGGAAACACCATATATTTT; cdr3_aa: CASSETGPFSGNTIYF
j_call: TRBJ2-3; v_call: TRBV5-4; clone_size: -; d_call: -; cdr3_nt: TGTGCCAGCAGCTCTCCAGGGGTCACAGATACGCAGTATTTT; cdr3_aa: CASSSPGVTDTQYF
j_call: TRBJ2-5; v_call: TRBV30; clone_size: -; d_call: TRBD2; cdr3_nt: TGTGCCTGGAGTGTACGCGGGGGGGGCTTTACCGAGACCCAGTACTTC; cdr3_aa: CAWSVRGGGFTETQYF
j_call: TRBJ2-5; v_call: TRBV5-4; clone_size: -; d_call: -; cdr3_nt: TGTGCCAGCAGCTCTATTACTGAGACCCAGTACTTC; cdr3_aa: CASSSITETQYF